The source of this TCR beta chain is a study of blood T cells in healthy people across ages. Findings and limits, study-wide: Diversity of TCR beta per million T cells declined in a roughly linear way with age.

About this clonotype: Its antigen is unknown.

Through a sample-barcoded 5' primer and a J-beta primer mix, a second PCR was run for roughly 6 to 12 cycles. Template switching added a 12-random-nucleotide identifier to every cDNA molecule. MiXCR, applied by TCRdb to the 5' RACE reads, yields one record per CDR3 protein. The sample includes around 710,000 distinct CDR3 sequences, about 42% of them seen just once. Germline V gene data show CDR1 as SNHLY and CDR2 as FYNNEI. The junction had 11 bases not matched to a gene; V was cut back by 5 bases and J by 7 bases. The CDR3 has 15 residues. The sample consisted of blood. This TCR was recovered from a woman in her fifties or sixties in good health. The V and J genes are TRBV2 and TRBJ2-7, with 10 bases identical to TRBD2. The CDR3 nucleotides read TGTGCCAGCAGTCCCCTAGCGGGAGAGTACAATGAGCAGTACTTC. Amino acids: CASSPLAGEYNEQYF.